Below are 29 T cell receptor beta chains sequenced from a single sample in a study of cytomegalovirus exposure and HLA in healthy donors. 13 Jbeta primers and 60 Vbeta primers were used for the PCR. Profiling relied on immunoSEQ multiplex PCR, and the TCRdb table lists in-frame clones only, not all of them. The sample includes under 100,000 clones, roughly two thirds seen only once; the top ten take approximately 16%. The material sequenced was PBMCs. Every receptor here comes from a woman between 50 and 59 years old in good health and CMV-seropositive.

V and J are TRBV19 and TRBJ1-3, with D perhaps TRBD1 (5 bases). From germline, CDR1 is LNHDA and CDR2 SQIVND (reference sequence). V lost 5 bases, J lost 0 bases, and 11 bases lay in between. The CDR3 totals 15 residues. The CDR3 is CASSARQSSGNTIYF. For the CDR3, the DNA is TGTGCCAGTAGTGCCCGACAGAGCTCTGGAAACACCATATATTTT. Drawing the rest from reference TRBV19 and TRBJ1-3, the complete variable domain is DGGITQSPKYLFRKEGQNVTLSCEQNLNHDAMYWYRQDPGQGLRLIYYSQIVNDFQKGDIAEGYSVSREKKESFPLTVTSAQKNPTAFYLCASSARQSSGNTIYFGEGSWLTVV.

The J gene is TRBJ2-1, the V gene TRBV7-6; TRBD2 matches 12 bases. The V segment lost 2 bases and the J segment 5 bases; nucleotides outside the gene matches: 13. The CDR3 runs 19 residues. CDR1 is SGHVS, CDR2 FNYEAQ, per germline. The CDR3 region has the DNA TGTGCCAGCAGCTTAATCCATTCTTCTAGCGGGAGGGGCCACAATGAGCAGTTCTTC. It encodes CASSLIHSSSGRGHNEQFF.

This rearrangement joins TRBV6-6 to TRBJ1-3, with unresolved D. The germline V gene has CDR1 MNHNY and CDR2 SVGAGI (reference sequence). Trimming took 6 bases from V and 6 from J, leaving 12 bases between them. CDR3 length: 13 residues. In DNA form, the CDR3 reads TGTGCCAGCAGCAGAACTAGGGAAAACACCATATATTTT. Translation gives CASSRTRENTIYF.

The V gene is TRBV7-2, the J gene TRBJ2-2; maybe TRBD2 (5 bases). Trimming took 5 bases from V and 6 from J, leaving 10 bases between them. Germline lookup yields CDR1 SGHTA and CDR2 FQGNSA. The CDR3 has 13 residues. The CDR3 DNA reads TGTGCCAGCAGCATCAGCGGTCCCGGGGAGCTGTTTTTT. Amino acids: CASSISGPGELFF.

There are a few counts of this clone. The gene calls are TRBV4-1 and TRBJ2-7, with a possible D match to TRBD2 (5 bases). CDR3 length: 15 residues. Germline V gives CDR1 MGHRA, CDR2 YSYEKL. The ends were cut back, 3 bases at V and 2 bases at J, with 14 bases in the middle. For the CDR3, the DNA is TGCGCCAGCAGCCATTCTCCGGACGGGACCTACGAGCAGTACTTC. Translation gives CASSHSPDGTYEQYF.

The CDR3 DNA follows: TGTGCCTGGACACTAGGGCGGAACTACGAGCAGTACTTC. Amino acids: CAWTLGRNYEQYF. This chain joins TRBV30 and TRBJ2-7; tentative D call: TRBD2 (5 bases). Germline-derived CDR1 and CDR2 are GTSNPN and SVGIG (reference sequence). The CDR3 sequence is 13 residues long. V lost 4 bases, J lost 3 bases, and 13 bases lay in between.

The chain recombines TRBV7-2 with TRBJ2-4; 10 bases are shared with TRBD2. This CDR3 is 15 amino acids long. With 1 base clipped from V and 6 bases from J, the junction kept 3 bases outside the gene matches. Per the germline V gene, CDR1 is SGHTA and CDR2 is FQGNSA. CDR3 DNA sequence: TGTGCCAGCAGCTTAGGACTAGCGGGCCCAAACATTCAGTACTTC. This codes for CASSLGLAGPNIQYF.

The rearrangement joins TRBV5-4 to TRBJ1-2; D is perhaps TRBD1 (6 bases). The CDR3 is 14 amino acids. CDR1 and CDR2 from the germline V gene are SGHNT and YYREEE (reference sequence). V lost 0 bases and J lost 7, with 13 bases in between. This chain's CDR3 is CASSLVEQGFGYTF. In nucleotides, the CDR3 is TGTGCCAGCAGCTTGGTTGAGCAGGGGTTTGGCTACACCTTC.

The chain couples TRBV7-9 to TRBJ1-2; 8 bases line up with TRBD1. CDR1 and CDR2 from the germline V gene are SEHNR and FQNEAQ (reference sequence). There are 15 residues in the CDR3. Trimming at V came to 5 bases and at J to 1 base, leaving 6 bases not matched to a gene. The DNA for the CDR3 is TGTGCCAGCAGCAATCACAGGGGGGTTAACTATGGCTACACCTTC. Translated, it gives CASSNHRGVNYGYTF.

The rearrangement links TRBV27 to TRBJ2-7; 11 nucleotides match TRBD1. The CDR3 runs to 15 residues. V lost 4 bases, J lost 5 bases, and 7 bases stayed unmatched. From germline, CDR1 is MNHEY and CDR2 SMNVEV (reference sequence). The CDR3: CASSWGGTGGNEQYF. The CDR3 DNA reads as TGTGCCAGCAGTTGGGGGGGGACAGGGGGAAACGAGCAGTACTTC.

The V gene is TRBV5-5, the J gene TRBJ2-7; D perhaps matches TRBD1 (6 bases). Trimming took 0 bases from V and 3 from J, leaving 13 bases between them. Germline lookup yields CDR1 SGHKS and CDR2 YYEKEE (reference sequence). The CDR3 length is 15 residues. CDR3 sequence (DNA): TGTGCCAGCAGCTTGGAAGGAGGACAGTTCTACGAGCAGTACTTC. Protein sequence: CASSLEGGQFYEQYF.

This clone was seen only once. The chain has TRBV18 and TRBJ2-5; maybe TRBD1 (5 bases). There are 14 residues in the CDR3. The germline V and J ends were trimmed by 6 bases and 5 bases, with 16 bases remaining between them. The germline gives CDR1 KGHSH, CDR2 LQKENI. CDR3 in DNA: TGTGCCAGCTCGGGCAGGGCCAGCCGGGAGACCCAGTACTTC. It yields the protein CASSGRASRETQYF.

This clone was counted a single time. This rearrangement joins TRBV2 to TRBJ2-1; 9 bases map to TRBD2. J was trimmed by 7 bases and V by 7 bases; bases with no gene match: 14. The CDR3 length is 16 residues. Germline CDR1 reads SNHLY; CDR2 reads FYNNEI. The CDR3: CASTQDVLAGGNEQFF. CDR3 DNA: TGTGCCAGCACCCAAGATGTACTAGCGGGTGGGAATGAGCAGTTCTTC.

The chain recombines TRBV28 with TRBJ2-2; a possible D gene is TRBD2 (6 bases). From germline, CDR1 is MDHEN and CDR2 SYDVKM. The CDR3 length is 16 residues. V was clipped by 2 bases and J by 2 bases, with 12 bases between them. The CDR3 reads CASSLPGERNTGELFF. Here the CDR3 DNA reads TGTGCCAGCAGTTTACCGGGGGAGCGAAACACCGGGGAGCTGTTTTTT.

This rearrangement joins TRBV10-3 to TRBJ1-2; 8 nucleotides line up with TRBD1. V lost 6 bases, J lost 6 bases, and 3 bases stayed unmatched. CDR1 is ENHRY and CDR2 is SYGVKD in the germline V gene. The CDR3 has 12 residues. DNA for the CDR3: TGTGCCATCAGCATGGACAGGGATGGCTACACCTTC. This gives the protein CAISMDRDGYTF.

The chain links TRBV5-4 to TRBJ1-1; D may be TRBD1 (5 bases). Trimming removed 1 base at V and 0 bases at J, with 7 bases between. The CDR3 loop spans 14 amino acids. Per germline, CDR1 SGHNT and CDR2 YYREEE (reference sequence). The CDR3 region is CASSLRTMNTEAFF. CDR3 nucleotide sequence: TGTGCCAGCAGCTTGCGGACAATGAACACTGAAGCTTTCTTT.

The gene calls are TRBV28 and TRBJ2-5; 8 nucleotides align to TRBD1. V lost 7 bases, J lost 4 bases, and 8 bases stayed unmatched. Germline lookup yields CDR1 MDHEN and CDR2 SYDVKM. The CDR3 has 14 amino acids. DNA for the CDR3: TGTGCCAGCACCGAAGGACAGGGAGTAGAGACCCAGTACTTC. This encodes CASTEGQGVETQYF.

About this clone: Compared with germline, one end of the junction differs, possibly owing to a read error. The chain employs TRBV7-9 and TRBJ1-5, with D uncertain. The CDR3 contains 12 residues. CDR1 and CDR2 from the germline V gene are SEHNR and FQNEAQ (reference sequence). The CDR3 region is CASSLADQPQHF. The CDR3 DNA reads TGTGCCAGCAGTTTAGCCGATCAGCCCCAGCATTTT.

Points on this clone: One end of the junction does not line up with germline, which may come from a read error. The CDR3 loop reads CASSLTGGYERYF. CDR3 nucleotides: TGTGCCAGCAGCTTAACAGGGGGCTACGAGCGGTACTTC. The chain is built from TRBV7-3 and TRBJ2-7, with 7 bases aligning to TRBD1. This CDR3 is built from 13 residues. The germline CDR1 and CDR2 sequences are SGHTA and FQGTGA.

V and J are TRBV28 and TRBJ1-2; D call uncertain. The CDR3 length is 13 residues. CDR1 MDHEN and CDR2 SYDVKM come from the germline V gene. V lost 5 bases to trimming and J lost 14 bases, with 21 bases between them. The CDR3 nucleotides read TGTGCCAGCAGTCCCCCGCATGACGGTACGGGGACCTTC. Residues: CASSPPHDGTGTF.

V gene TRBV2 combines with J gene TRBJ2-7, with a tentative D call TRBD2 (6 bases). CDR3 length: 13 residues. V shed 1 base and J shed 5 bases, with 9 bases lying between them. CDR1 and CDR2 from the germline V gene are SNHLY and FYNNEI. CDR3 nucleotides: TGTGCCAGCAGTGAAGTTCGGGGGAACGAGCAGTACTTC. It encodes CASSEVRGNEQYF.

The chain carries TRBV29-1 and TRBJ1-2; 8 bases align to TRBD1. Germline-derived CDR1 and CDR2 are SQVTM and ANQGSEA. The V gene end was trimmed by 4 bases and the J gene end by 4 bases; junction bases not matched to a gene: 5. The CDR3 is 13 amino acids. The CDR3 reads CSVGQGQGYGYTF. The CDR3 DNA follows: TGCAGCGTTGGACAGGGGCAGGGCTATGGCTACACCTTC. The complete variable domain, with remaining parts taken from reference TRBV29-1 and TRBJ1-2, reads SAVISQKPSRDICQRGTSLTIQCQVDSQVTMMFWYRQQPGQSLTLIATANQGSEATYESGFVIDKFPISRPNLTFSTLTVSNMSPEDSSIYLCSVGQGQGYGYTFGSGTRLTVV.

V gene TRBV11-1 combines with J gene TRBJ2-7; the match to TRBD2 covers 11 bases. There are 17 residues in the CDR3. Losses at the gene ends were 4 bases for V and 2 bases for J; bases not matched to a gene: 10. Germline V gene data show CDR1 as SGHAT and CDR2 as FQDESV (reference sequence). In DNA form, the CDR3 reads TGTGCCAGCAGCTCAAGTCATCTAGCGGGAGGCGCCTACGAGCAGTACTTC. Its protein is CASSSSHLAGGAYEQYF.

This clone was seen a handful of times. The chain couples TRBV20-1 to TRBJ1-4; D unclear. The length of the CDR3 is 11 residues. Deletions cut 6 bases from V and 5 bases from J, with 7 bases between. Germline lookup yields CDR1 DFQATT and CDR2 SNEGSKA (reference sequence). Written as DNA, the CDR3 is TGCAGTGCCGTAGAGAATGAAAAACTGTTTTTT. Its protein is CSAVENEKLFF.

This CDR3 reads CASGSRTSGTPRKRGELFF. CDR3 coding DNA: TGTGCCAGCGGTTCCCGGACTAGCGGGACCCCCCGGAAGAGAGGGGAGCTGTTTTTT. The chain couples TRBV7-8 to TRBJ2-2, with 12 bases matching TRBD2. Germline CDR1 SGHVS, CDR2 FQNEAQ. The CDR3 consists of 19 residues. The trim removed 8 bases at V and 8 bases at J, leaving 21 bases unmatched.

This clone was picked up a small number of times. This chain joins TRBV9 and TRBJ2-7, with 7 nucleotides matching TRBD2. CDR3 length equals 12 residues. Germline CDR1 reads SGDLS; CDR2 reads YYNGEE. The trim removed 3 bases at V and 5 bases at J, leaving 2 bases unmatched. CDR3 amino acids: CASSGGGDEQYF. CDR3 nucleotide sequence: TGTGCCAGCAGCGGTGGGGGGGACGAGCAGTACTTC.

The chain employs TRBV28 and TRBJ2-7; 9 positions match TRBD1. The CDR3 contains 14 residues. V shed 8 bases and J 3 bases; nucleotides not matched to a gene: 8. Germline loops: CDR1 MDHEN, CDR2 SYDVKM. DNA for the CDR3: TGTGCCAGCCGGACTCCGGGACAGGGCTACGAGCAGTACTTC. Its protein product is CASRTPGQGYEQYF.

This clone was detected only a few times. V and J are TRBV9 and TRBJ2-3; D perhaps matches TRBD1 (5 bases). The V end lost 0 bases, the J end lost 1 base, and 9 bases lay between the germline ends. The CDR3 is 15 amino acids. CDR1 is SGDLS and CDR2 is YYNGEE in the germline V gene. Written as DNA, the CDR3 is TGTGCCAGCAGCGTAGCTAAAGGGGGCACAGATACGCAGTATTTT. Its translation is CASSVAKGGTDTQYF.

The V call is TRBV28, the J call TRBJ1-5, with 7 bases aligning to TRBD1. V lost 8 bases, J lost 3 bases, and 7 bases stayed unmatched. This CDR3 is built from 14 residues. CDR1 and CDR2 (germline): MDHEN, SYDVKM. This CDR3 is CASVMGQYNQPQHF. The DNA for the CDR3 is TGTGCCAGCGTGATGGGACAGTACAATCAGCCCCAGCATTTT.